Below, 21 T cell receptor beta chains from the same sample are listed, as sequenced in a study of regulatory dendritic cells for organ transplantation. Their cognate antigens are unknown. Generated by immunoSEQ multiplex PCR, the TCRdb table keeps only in-frame clones and is missing some. Here the sample spans over 9,500 clones, roughly 91% being singletons. Sorted subsets were CFSE-labeled and cultured four to five days with allogeneic dendritic cells. The sequenced sample consisted of naive CD8+ T cells from blood cultured with regulatory dendritic cells. Subset reported: CD45RA+ naive T cells. All receptors come from a human donor in good health.

The V and J genes are TRBV27 and TRBJ2-1, with a weak D call TRBD2 (5 bases). Trimming left V 3 bases short and J 5 bases short, with 11 bases between. CDR3 size: 14 residues. Looked up from germline, CDR1 is MNHEY and CDR2 is SMNVEV (reference sequence). CDR3 coding DNA: TGTGCCAGCAGTTTTCAGGAGCGGCACAATGAGCAGTTCTTC. Encoded protein: CASSFQERHNEQFF.

The chain links TRBV5-8 to TRBJ2-7; either TRBD1 or TRBD2 may fit D (5 bases each). V lost 4 bases and J 7 bases, leaving 12 bases between the germline ends. This CDR3 is 12 amino acids long. Germline V gene data show CDR1 as SGHTS and CDR2 as YDEGEE. In nucleotides, the CDR3 is TGTGCCAGCAGCCAGGGATGGAGGGAGCAGTACTTC. It encodes CASSQGWREQYF.

In nucleotides, the CDR3 is TGTGCCAGTAGTATGTGGGGACAGGGAGAGGACCCAGATACGCAGTATTTT. Its translation is CASSMWGQGEDPDTQYF. This rearrangement joins TRBV19 to TRBJ2-3; TRBD1 matches 9 bases. V dropped 3 bases and J dropped 4; count of bases not matched to a gene: 11. CDR1 and CDR2 from the germline V gene are LNHDA and SQIVND (reference sequence). The CDR3 totals 17 residues.

The chain has TRBV19 and TRBJ2-7; D perhaps matches TRBD1 (5 bases). The CDR3 is 12 residues long. Germline V CDR1 and CDR2: LNHDA, SQIVND (reference sequence). Trimming shortened V by 6 bases and J by 3 bases, and 9 bases separated the two germline ends. The DNA for the CDR3 is TGTGCCAGTAGAGACAGCTTCTACGAGCAGTACTTC. This encodes CASRDSFYEQYF.

The chain has TRBV7-3 and TRBJ1-3, with 8 nucleotides matching TRBD1. The V gene end was trimmed by 4 bases and the J gene end by 3 bases; junction bases not matched to a gene: 5. Germline V gives CDR1 SGHTA, CDR2 FQGTGA. The CDR3 runs to 15 residues. CDR3 loop: CASSSTGEDGNTIYF. The CDR3 DNA is TGTGCCAGCAGCTCGACAGGGGAAGATGGAAACACCATATATTTT.

The gene calls are TRBV15 and TRBJ1-1; D gene unclear. Germline V CDR1 and CDR2: LNHNV, YYDKDF (reference sequence). With 1 base removed from V and 0 bases from J, the gap between germline ends came to 6 bases. The CDR3 sequence is 14 residues long. The CDR3 protein is CATSRVVMNTEAFF. The CDR3 DNA is TGTGCCACCAGCAGAGTGGTCATGAACACTGAAGCTTTCTTT.

This chain joins TRBV9 and TRBJ2-2; D gene uncertain. Germline CDR1 reads SGDLS; CDR2 reads YYNGEE. V was clipped by 0 bases and J by 6 bases, with 3 bases between them. The CDR3 sequence is 12 residues long. CDR3 in DNA: TGTGCCAGCAGCGTAGAAGCCGGGGAGCTGTTTTTT. The encoded protein is CASSVEAGELFF.

The chain is built from TRBV9 and TRBJ2-2, with D hard to call. Germline loops: CDR1 SGDLS, CDR2 YYNGEE. The CDR3 totals 10 residues. Trimming took off 7 bases at V and 5 bases at J, with 3 bases between the two ends. This CDR3 reads CASGTGELFF. CDR3 DNA sequence: TGTGCCAGCGGAACCGGGGAGCTGTTTTTT.

This sequence joins TRBV28 and TRBJ2-4; 10 bases are shared with TRBD1. From germline, CDR1 is MDHEN and CDR2 SYDVKM. J gave up 9 bases and V 5 bases, and 7 bases lay outside the gene matches. The CDR3 loop spans 14 amino acids. CDR3 region: CASSVDRGQGIQYF. The CDR3 coding sequence is TGTGCCAGCAGTGTCGACAGGGGGCAGGGCATTCAGTACTTC.

The chain joins TRBV29-1 to TRBJ1-2; tentatively, D is TRBD1 (6 bases). Germline values: CDR1 SQVTM, CDR2 ANQGSEA. With 6 bases removed from V and 8 bases from J, the gap between germline ends came to 25 bases. The CDR3 is 15 amino acids. The chain's CDR3 is CSVTGAPGGWQGYTF. The CDR3 DNA follows: TGCAGCGTGACAGGCGCCCCCGGGGGGTGGCAGGGCTACACCTTC. Full variable domain (remainder filled in from reference TRBV29-1 and TRBJ1-2): SAVISQKPSRDICQRGTSLTIQCQVDSQVTMMFWYRQQPGQSLTLIATANQGSEATYESGFVIDKFPISRPNLTFSTLTVSNMSPEDSSIYLCSVTGAPGGWQGYTFGSGTRLTVV.

V and J are TRBV27 and TRBJ2-7; 13 bases align to TRBD2. Germline V gives CDR1 MNHEY, CDR2 SMNVEV (reference sequence). This CDR3 region has 15 residues. Trimming cost V 2 bases and J 5 bases; bases outside gene matches: 3. The CDR3 DNA sequence: TGTGCCAGCAGTTTAGGACTAGCGGGAGTAGACGAGCAGTACTTC. Amino acids: CASSLGLAGVDEQYF.

The chain links TRBV9 to TRBJ1-2; TRBD1 aligns across 8 bases. The germline CDR1 and CDR2 sequences are SGDLS and YYNGEE. The V gene end was trimmed by 4 bases and the J gene end by 5 bases; junction bases not matched to a gene: 7. This CDR3 spans 14 amino acids. The CDR3, as DNA: TGTGCCAGCAGCCCGAAGGGACAGGATTATGGCTACACCTTC. Translated: CASSPKGQDYGYTF.

V gene TRBV27 combines with J gene TRBJ1-1; D remains ambiguous. Germline V gives CDR1 MNHEY, CDR2 SMNVEV (reference sequence). The CDR3 has 13 amino acids. V gave up 6 bases and J gave up 2 bases, with 10 bases separating them. CDR3 amino acids: CASRDGTNTEAFF. CDR3 in DNA: TGTGCCAGCAGGGACGGCACAAACACTGAAGCTTTCTTT.

The chain couples TRBV4-1 to TRBJ2-1; 10 positions match TRBD2. Germline V gene sequence: CDR1 MGHRA, CDR2 YSYEKL. V lost 5 bases, J lost 1 base, and 2 bases stayed unmatched. The CDR3 runs to 15 residues. This CDR3 is CASSYSGGSYNEQFF. In nucleotides, the CDR3 is TGCGCCAGCAGCTATAGCGGGGGGTCCTACAATGAGCAGTTCTTC.

This sequence joins TRBV7-2 and TRBJ1-1; 10 bases align to TRBD1. J was trimmed by 1 base and V by 4 bases; bases with no gene match: 6. From germline, CDR1 is SGHTA and CDR2 FQGNSA. The CDR3 length is 16 residues. CDR3 DNA: TGTGCCAGCAGCTGGGGACAGGGGTTTTGGAACACTGAAGCTTTCTTT. This sequence encodes CASSWGQGFWNTEAFF.

The chain is built from TRBV4-2 and TRBJ2-7; D is uncertain. Germline CDR1 is LGHNA and CDR2 is YNFKEQ. Between the trimmed V and J ends, which lost 0 bases and 3 bases, there was a span of 6 bases. CDR3 length: 13 residues. Written as DNA, the CDR3 is TGTGCCAGCAGCCAAGACTCGGGCTACGAGCAGTACTTC. It yields the protein CASSQDSGYEQYF.

J is TRBJ1-4 and V is TRBV7-9, with 10 bases fitting TRBD1. The CDR3 covers 19 residues. The germline V gene has CDR1 SEHNR and CDR2 FQNEAQ (reference sequence). V shed 1 base, J shed 3 bases, and the junction held 11 bases outside the gene matches. The CDR3 DNA follows: TGTGCCAGCAGCTTAGTCTCCGGGACAGGGGTTTGGGCTAATGAAAAACTGTTTTTT. Translation: CASSLVSGTGVWANEKLFF. The complete variable domain, with remaining parts taken from reference TRBV7-9 and TRBJ1-4, reads DTGVSQNPRHKITKRGQNVTFRCDPISEHNRLYWYRQTLGQGPEFLTYFQNEAQLEKSRLLSDRFSAERPKGSFSTLEIQRTEQGDSAMYLCASSLVSGTGVWANEKLFFGSGTQLSVL.

Note on this clone: At one end the junction does not follow the germline gene, possibly because of a read error. V and J are TRBV13 and TRBJ2-7; a weak D match, TRBD1 (6 bases). CDR3 length: 14 amino acids. Germline CDR1 PRHDT, CDR2 FYEKMQ (reference sequence). CDR3 loop: CASSLGGTPREQYF. The CDR3 DNA follows: TGTGCCAGCAGCCTAGGGGGTACTCCCAGGGAGCAGTACTTC.

This clone occurred once. This CDR3 is CASSRLAGSDRETQYF. The CDR3 DNA reads as TGTGCCAGCAGCCGACTAGCGGGGTCTGACAGGGAGACCCAGTACTTC. The V and J genes are TRBV14 and TRBJ2-5, with 11 nucleotides matching TRBD2. The CDR3 has 16 residues. J lost 5 bases, V lost 4 bases, and 9 bases had no gene match. The germline CDR1 and CDR2 sequences are SGHDN and FVKESK. Together with reference TRBV14 and TRBJ2-5, the CDR3 gives the full variable domain: EAGVTQFPSHSVIEKGQTVTLRCDPISGHDNLYWYRRVMGKEIKFLLHFVKESKQDESGMPNNRFLAERTGGTYSTLKVQPAELEDSGVYFCASSRLAGSDRETQYFGPGTRLLVL.

V gene TRBV11-1 combines with J gene TRBJ2-5, with 7 bases that match TRBD2. Unmatched junction bases numbered 4, after V lost 8 bases and J lost 4 bases. Germline V gene lookup returns CDR1 SGHAT and CDR2 FQDESV (reference sequence). The CDR3 spans 12 residues. The CDR3 spells CASRGDTETQYF. CDR3 bases: TGTGCCAGCCGGGGGGATACAGAGACCCAGTACTTC.

The chain uses TRBV4-3 and TRBJ1-2; TRBD1 might be the D (6 bases). CDR1 is LGHNA and CDR2 is YSLEER in the germline V gene. V was shortened by 0 bases and J by 4 bases, with 9 bases between the two germline ends. The length of the CDR3 is 14 residues. The CDR3 sequence: CASSQDRGVYGYTF. The CDR3 nucleotides are TGCGCCAGCAGCCAAGACAGGGGAGTCTATGGCTACACCTTC.